This T cell receptor beta chain was captured in a study of shared clonotypes between healthy human individuals. Repertoires were generated with immunoSEQ multiplex PCR, while TCRdb's copy carries only in-frame clones and drops some. The table lists about 2.5 million clones, about nine tenths of them singletons, with more than 0.35% in the top ten. This CDR3 comprises 13 residues. The V end was cut by 5 bases, the J end by 8 bases, with 15 bases between. Germline CDR1 reads MNHEY; CDR2 reads SMNVEV (reference sequence). The clonotype comes from a man younger than 30 in good health. Some clones in this sample may be carry-over from other donors' samples. Sequencing input: naive CD4+ T cells from PBMCs. Subset denoted: CD45RA+ positively selected. J is TRBJ1-2 and V is TRBV27, with D uncertain. The chain's CDR3 is CASSPQAVGGYTF. In nucleotides, the CDR3 is TGTGCCAGCAGTCCCCAGGCCGTTGGAGGCTACACCTTC.